The present T cell receptor (beta chain) was sequenced within a study of T cells in Graves' hyperthyroidism and ophthalmopathy (dated by TCRdb to between 2018 and 2021). At the level of the whole study: Peripheral blood was collected at initial diagnosis, before any treatment. A discovery cohort of about 100 patients, 43 with Graves' ophthalmopathy and fewer than 65 with stable Graves' hyperthyroidism, was used to find distinguishing TCR V-J signatures. Whether ophthalmopathy could be predicted prospectively was tested in an independent validation cohort made up of about 18 hyperthyroidism patients plus 17 patients who later progressed to ophthalmopathy. The approximately 100 discovery patients were divided at random into training and test sets in a 7:3 ratio. Thyroid tissue and blood T-cell repertoires from six Graves' hyperthyroidism patients were also compared in the study. After sampling, hyperthyroidism patients received methimazole starting at 30 mg daily, and ophthalmopathy patients received high-dose intravenous methylprednisolone. The paper describes TCR Vbeta CDR3 sequencing of roughly 130 peripheral blood samples, made up of around 41 ophthalmopathy patients, more than 70 hyperthyroidism patients and roughly 17 progressor patients. Points the paper makes about the study in general: Ophthalmopathy was separated from stable hyperthyroidism by a 13 V-J signature model, with 87.88% sensitivity and just over 81% specificity obtained in cross-validation and 80%/75% obtained in testing. In validation, progression to ophthalmopathy was predicted by the model with nearly 71% sensitivity and 72.22% specificity, a median of approximately 6.5 months before onset. No statistical method was used to fix the sample size in advance, and group allocation was not hidden from the investigators. Most expanded thyroid clonotypes (frequency above 0.001) were also detected in blood, a finding suggesting that blood repertoires may reflect thyroid immune responses.

Amplification of TCR beta CDR3 regions was carried out from RNA transcripts. A first-round RT-PCR of the TCR CDR3 used the HTBI primer set with the Qiagen OneStep RT-PCR kit. Libraries were constructed in a second round of multiplex PCR, after which size selection and purification were performed. Paired-end sequencing of the libraries was performed with 100 bp reads on an Illumina HiSeq2000. In the original analysis: SOAPnuke was used to process the raw data, with reads discarded if the reads contained adapters or uncalled bases, had a mean Phred below 15, or lacked an exact constant-primer or identifier match. COPE v1.2.5 was used to merge the high-quality paired reads, and each unique nucleotide sequence was defined as a clonotype. MiTCR v1.1 was used to align clonotypes to the IMGT TRBV, TRBD and TRBJ reference segments. Analysis was restricted to V-J combinations with a frequency above 0.0001, which covered about 99% of repertoires. A TCS score was defined as the ratio between F50 (clonal expansion) and ExV (chaos), using BLOSUM62-based TCRdist between CDR3 peptides within each V-J. Welch's t-statistics and random forest reduced around 510 V-J features to 13, which were used in a naive Bayes classifier (R e1071). TCRdb reprocessing: public reads trimmed at Q25 with fastp, clones called with MiXCR, in-frame beta chains kept. Every distinct CDR3 protein forms one entry, paired with its most common genes and DNA. The V and J calls were determined by TCRdb, not by the authors. The sample table lists 300,000 to 400,000 distinct CDR3 sequences, about 21% of them with a count of one. Jointly, the top ten make up 50% of the sample.

Regarding this clonotype: Which antigen it targets is not known. Qualities for individual bases were not recorded, and no much larger clone is one base off.

CDR1 and CDR2 are read off the germline V gene as SGHDT and YYEEEE. The junction shows trimming of 2 bases on V and 0 bases on J, plus 15 bases between the germline ends. The CDR3 holds 17 amino acids from the cysteine to the phenylalanine. Solely the CDR3 DNA is kept, with 51 bases framed from the first base. A patient counted as having stable Graves' hyperthyroidism if no progression to ophthalmopathy occurred over 18 months of follow-up. Hyperthyroidism patients were newly diagnosed, had a disease duration of under 2 months, and were aged 18 to 65 years. Exclusion was applied to patients with uncontrolled infections, other autoimmune diseases, pregnancy or lactation. Clinical symptoms, serum thyroxine and TRAb, thyroid ultrasound, and orbital computed tomography formed the basis for the diagnoses. Ficoll-Paque density gradient centrifugation was used to isolate PBMCs from about 10 ml of fresh peripheral blood. Total RNA was extracted with Trizol reagent, and quality was checked on an Agilent 2100 Bioanalyzer.

Sample: blood. This sequence originates from a woman in her forties or fifties with Graves' hyperthyroidism. The chain is made from TRBV5-6 and TRBJ2-1; the D gene is perhaps TRBD2, from 5 matching bases. The CDR3 corresponds to CASSFLSGGSSYNEQFF. The DNA sequence follows: TGTGCCAGCAGCTTCCTCAGTGGTGGGAGCTCCTACAATGAGCAGTTCTTC.